Presented here are 9 T cell receptor beta chains from one specimen sequenced in a study of CD8 T cells in Susac syndrome. After extraction with the RNeasy kit, about 0.5 to 1 ug of the RNA was reverse transcribed using random hexamers. MiXCR, applied by TCRdb to the immunoSEQ multiplex PCR reads, yields one record per CDR3 protein. The data contain about 180,000 distinct CDR3 sequences, 90% to 95% of them singletons. Sequencing used CD4+ T cells from PBMCs. The receptor source for this set is a human donor with Susac syndrome.

The chain joins TRBV5-4 to TRBJ1-6; TRBD1 matches at 7 bases. After removal of 0 bases from V and 6 bases from J, the junction contained 6 bases not matched to a gene. Germline values: CDR1 SGHNT, CDR2 YYREEE (reference sequence). CDR3 length: 16 residues. The CDR3 DNA sequence: TGTGCCAGCAGCTTGGGCGGCAGGGGGTTTAATTCACCCCTCCACTTT. The encoded protein is CASSLGGRGFNSPLHF.

This clonotype was counted only a few times. The rearrangement links TRBV6-1 to TRBJ2-1; possible D gene TRBD2, 5 bases. Trimming shortened V by 9 bases and J by 4 bases, and 19 bases separated the two germline ends. This CDR3 is 15 amino acids long. Per germline, CDR1 MNHNS and CDR2 SASEGT. In DNA, the CDR3 is TGTGCCAGTAAGCCGGTAATAGCGTCATACAATGAGCAGTTCTTC. Its protein product is CASKPVIASYNEQFF.

V is TRBV5-1 and J is TRBJ2-3; D perhaps matches TRBD1 (6 bases). Trimming left V 6 bases short and J 7 bases short, with 15 bases between. The CDR3 totals 13 residues. Germline CDR1 is SGHRS and CDR2 is YFSETQ. The CDR3 bases are TGCGCCAGCACCCGGGACACCGGCCATACGCAGTATTTT. Its translation: CASTRDTGHTQYF.

This chain joins TRBV29-1 and TRBJ2-1, with D perhaps matching TRBD1 or TRBD2 (5 bases each). Germline CDR1 SQVTM, CDR2 ANQGSEA. The length of the CDR3 is 15 residues. V was cut by 5 bases and J by 7 bases, with 21 bases left in between. The CDR3 nucleotides read TGCAGCGTTTGTCCGGGACCTTGGGGCGAAAATGAGCAGTTCTTC. This translates into CSVCPGPWGENEQFF.

This clonotype was counted once. The chain is built from TRBV15 and TRBJ1-5; no clear D gene. Trimming pared 0 bases from V and 4 bases from J, leaving 7 bases between. Germline CDR1 LNHNV, CDR2 YYDKDF (reference sequence). CDR3 length: 14 amino acids. The CDR3, as DNA: TGTGCCACCAGCAGAGATCGAACAAATCAGCCCCAGCATTTT. Translated: CATSRDRTNQPQHF.

V usage is TRBV20-1 and J usage is TRBJ1-6, with D possibly being TRBD1 (5 bases). This CDR3 contains 15 residues. Trimming stripped 6 bases from V and 4 bases from J, with 16 bases between. The germline V gene has CDR1 DFQATT and CDR2 SNEGSKA (reference sequence). CDR3 sequence (DNA): TGCAGTGCCACGCAGGGTGGGGGGTATAATTCACCCCTCCACTTT. Encoded protein: CSATQGGGYNSPLHF.

The chain has TRBV25-1 and TRBJ2-3; D uncertain. Trimming took off 2 bases at V and 4 bases at J, with 16 bases between the two ends. This CDR3 has 16 residues. The germline V gene has CDR1 MGHDK and CDR2 SYGVNS. The CDR3 here is CASSERASALPDTQYF. The DNA of the CDR3 is TGTGCCAGCAGTGAAAGGGCAAGCGCACTCCCAGATACGCAGTATTTT.

The chain recombines TRBV6-5 with TRBJ1-6; D perhaps matches TRBD1 (6 bases). Germline CDR1 reads MNHEY; CDR2 reads SVGAGI. The V and J ends lost 7 bases and 8 bases respectively, with 12 bases between them. The length of the CDR3 is 13 residues. The CDR3 sequence is CASTLAGDSPLHF. As DNA, the CDR3 is TGTGCCAGCACGTTAGCAGGGGATTCACCCCTCCACTTT.

The rearrangement joins TRBV6-1 to TRBJ2-3; 7 nucleotides line up with TRBD2. Germline V gives CDR1 MNHNS, CDR2 SASEGT. Unmatched junction bases numbered 9, after V lost 11 bases and J lost 4 bases. This CDR3 comprises 13 residues. DNA of the CDR3: TGTGCCGAAGGCGACCGGGGGGCAGATACGCAGTATTTT. The encoded protein is CAEGDRGADTQYF.